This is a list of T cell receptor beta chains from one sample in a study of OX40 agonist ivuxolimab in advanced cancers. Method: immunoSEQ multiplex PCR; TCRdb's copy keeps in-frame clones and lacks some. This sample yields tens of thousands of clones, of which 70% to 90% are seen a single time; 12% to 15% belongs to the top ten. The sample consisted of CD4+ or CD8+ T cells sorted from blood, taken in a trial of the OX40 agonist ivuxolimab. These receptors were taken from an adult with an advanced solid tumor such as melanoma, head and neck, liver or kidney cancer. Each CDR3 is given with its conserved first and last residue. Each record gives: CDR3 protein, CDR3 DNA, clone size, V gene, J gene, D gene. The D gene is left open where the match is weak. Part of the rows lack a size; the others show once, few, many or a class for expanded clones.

cdr3_aa: CASSLTTDTQYF; cdr3_nt: TGCGCCAGCAGCCTTACCACAGATACGCAGTATTTT; clone_size: -; v_call: TRBV5-1; j_call: TRBJ2-3; d_call: -
cdr3_aa: CASSITGRGENIQYF; cdr3_nt: TGTGCCAGTAGTATAACCGGGAGAGGGGAAAACATTCAGTACTTC; clone_size: -; v_call: TRBV19; j_call: TRBJ2-4; d_call: -
cdr3_aa: CASSPDRHYEQYF; cdr3_nt: TGTGCCAGCTCACCCGACAGGCACTACGAGCAGTACTTC; clone_size: -; v_call: TRBV18; j_call: TRBJ2-7; d_call: -
cdr3_aa: CASSLKGLAGPGELFF; cdr3_nt: TGTGCCAGCAGTTTAAAGGGACTAGCGGGACCCGGGGAGCTGTTTTTT; clone_size: -; v_call: TRBV6-5; j_call: TRBJ2-2; d_call: TRBD2
cdr3_aa: CASSTADRGWISNQPQHF; cdr3_nt: TGTGCCAGCAGTACAGCGGACAGGGGATGGATTAGCAATCAGCCCCAGCATTTT; clone_size: -; v_call: TRBV28; j_call: TRBJ1-5; d_call: TRBD1
cdr3_aa: CASKGLASRAKNIQYF; cdr3_nt: TGTGCCAGCAAAGGGCTAGCGAGCAGAGCCAAAAACATTCAGTACTTC; clone_size: -; v_call: TRBV27; j_call: TRBJ2-4; d_call: -
cdr3_aa: CASRDTWQGQPQHF; cdr3_nt: TGTGCCAGCAGAGACACTTGGCAGGGGCAGCCCCAGCATTTT; clone_size: -; v_call: TRBV6-1; j_call: TRBJ1-5; d_call: -
cdr3_aa: CASGDVQGHEQYF; cdr3_nt: TGCGCCAGCGGGGACGTACAAGGCCACGAGCAGTACTTC; clone_size: -; v_call: TRBV5-1; j_call: TRBJ2-7; d_call: -
cdr3_aa: CASSMRTGELFF; cdr3_nt: TGTGCCAGCAGTATGAGGACCGGGGAGCTGTTTTTT; clone_size: -; v_call: TRBV27; j_call: TRBJ2-2; d_call: -
cdr3_aa: CASSTDRPNEKLFF; cdr3_nt: TGTGCCAGCAGCACGGACAGACCAAATGAAAAACTGTTTTTT; clone_size: -; v_call: TRBV28; j_call: TRBJ1-4; d_call: -
cdr3_aa: CSVEGGPGQLDSGANVLTF; cdr3_nt: TGCAGCGTTGAAGGGGGGCCCGGACAGCTCGACTCTGGGGCCAACGTCCTGACTTTC; clone_size: -; v_call: TRBV29-1; j_call: TRBJ2-6; d_call: -
cdr3_aa: CASSISSRVGNTIYF; cdr3_nt: TGTGCCAGCTCGATTTCCAGCAGGGTAGGAAACACCATATATTTT; clone_size: -; v_call: TRBV2; j_call: TRBJ1-3; d_call: -
cdr3_aa: CASSRQGGLYEQYF; cdr3_nt: TGTGCCAGCAGCAGACAGGGGGGCCTCTACGAGCAGTACTTC; clone_size: -; v_call: TRBV28; j_call: TRBJ2-7; d_call: TRBD1
cdr3_aa: CTSSQDRFAGIQYF; cdr3_nt: TGCACCAGCAGCCAAGATCGCTTTGCAGGCATTCAGTACTTC; clone_size: -; v_call: TRBV1; j_call: TRBJ2-4; d_call: -
cdr3_aa: CASSLVETQETQYF; cdr3_nt: TGTGCCAGCAGCTTAGTGGAGACCCAAGAGACCCAGTACTTC; clone_size: -; v_call: TRBV7-8; j_call: TRBJ2-5; d_call: -
cdr3_aa: CASSSLGGGGTQYF; cdr3_nt: TGTGCCAGCAGCTCGTTGGGGGGCGGGGGGACCCAGTACTTC; clone_size: -; v_call: TRBV7-2; j_call: TRBJ2-5; d_call: -
cdr3_aa: CASMRGGGGNQPQHF; cdr3_nt: TGTGCCAGCATGAGGGGAGGGGGCGGCAATCAGCCCCAGCATTTT; clone_size: -; v_call: TRBV28; j_call: TRBJ1-5; d_call: TRBD1
cdr3_aa: CASSLAGANVLTF; cdr3_nt: TGTGCCAGCAGCTTGGCTGGGGCCAACGTCCTGACTTTC; clone_size: -; v_call: TRBV5-4; j_call: TRBJ2-6; d_call: -
cdr3_aa: CASSITAAGRIYEQYF; cdr3_nt: TGTGCCAGTAGTATTACGGCGGCAGGGAGAATCTACGAGCAGTACTTC; clone_size: -; v_call: TRBV19; j_call: TRBJ2-7; d_call: -
cdr3_aa: CASSKGGGEKLFF; cdr3_nt: TGTGCCAGCAGCAAAGGGGGCGGAGAAAAACTGTTTTTT; clone_size: once; v_call: TRBV7-3; j_call: TRBJ1-4; d_call: TRBD1
cdr3_aa: CASSLFGSYEQYF; cdr3_nt: TGCGCCAGCAGCTTGTTTGGGTCCTACGAGCAGTACTTC; clone_size: -; v_call: TRBV5-1; j_call: TRBJ2-7; d_call: -
cdr3_aa: CASSILAGGTDTQYF; cdr3_nt: TGTGCCAGCAGCATACTAGCGGGAGGGACAGATACGCAGTATTTT; clone_size: -; v_call: TRBV11-2; j_call: TRBJ2-3; d_call: TRBD2
cdr3_aa: CASSSSDTGANVLTF; cdr3_nt: -; clone_size: -; v_call: TRBV6-6; j_call: TRBJ2-6; d_call: -
cdr3_aa: CASSLDGGAGELFF; cdr3_nt: TGTGCCAGCAGCTTAGATGGGGGAGCCGGGGAGCTGTTTTTT; clone_size: -; v_call: TRBV11-3; j_call: TRBJ2-2; d_call: -
cdr3_aa: CASSDSNEQYF; cdr3_nt: TGTGCCAGTAGTGATAGCAACGAGCAGTACTTC; clone_size: -; v_call: TRBV19; j_call: TRBJ2-7; d_call: -
cdr3_aa: CASSRTSGSFSSYNEQFF; cdr3_nt: TGTGCCAGCAGCAGGACTAGCGGGAGTTTTTCCTCCTACAATGAGCAGTTCTTC; clone_size: -; v_call: TRBV9; j_call: TRBJ2-1; d_call: TRBD2
cdr3_aa: CASSALGYEQFF; cdr3_nt: TGTGCCAGCAGTGCTCTAGGCTATGAGCAGTTCTTC; clone_size: -; v_call: TRBV2; j_call: TRBJ2-1; d_call: -
cdr3_aa: CASSPSLAGVNNEQFF; cdr3_nt: TGTGCCAGCAGTCCCTCGCTAGCGGGAGTGAACAATGAGCAGTTCTTC; clone_size: -; v_call: TRBV28; j_call: TRBJ2-1; d_call: TRBD2
cdr3_aa: CASKLAGVEGETQYF; cdr3_nt: TGTGCCAGCAAACTAGCGGGAGTGGAGGGAGAGACCCAGTACTTC; clone_size: -; v_call: TRBV2; j_call: TRBJ2-5; d_call: TRBD2
cdr3_aa: CARPGRAFFSGNTIYF; cdr3_nt: TGTGCCCGCCCGGGACGGGCATTTTTCTCTGGAAACACCATATATTTT; clone_size: once; v_call: TRBV28; j_call: TRBJ1-3; d_call: -
cdr3_aa: CASRMGQALEQYF; cdr3_nt: TGTGCCAGCCGTATGGGACAGGCCCTCGAGCAGTACTTC; clone_size: -; v_call: TRBV7-2; j_call: TRBJ2-7; d_call: TRBD1
cdr3_aa: CASSPRSAVYNEQFF; cdr3_nt: TGTGCCAGCTCACCACGCTCGGCAGTCTACAATGAGCAGTTCTTC; clone_size: -; v_call: TRBV18; j_call: TRBJ2-1; d_call: -
cdr3_aa: CASSQDWAGTQYF; cdr3_nt: TGTGCCAGCAGCCAAGATTGGGCCGGTACGCAGTATTTT; clone_size: -; v_call: TRBV14; j_call: TRBJ2-3; d_call: -
cdr3_aa: CASSALAHSSYNEQFF; cdr3_nt: TGTGCCAGCAGCGCACTAGCCCACAGCTCCTACAATGAGCAGTTCTTC; clone_size: -; v_call: TRBV9; j_call: TRBJ2-1; d_call: -
cdr3_aa: CASSLWRERGETQYF; cdr3_nt: TGTGCCAGCAGTTTATGGAGGGAGAGAGGCGAGACCCAGTACTTC; clone_size: -; v_call: TRBV27; j_call: TRBJ2-5; d_call: -
cdr3_aa: CASSQVPGQGVFEQYF; cdr3_nt: TGCGCCAGCAGCCAAGTGCCCGGACAGGGGGTTTTCGAGCAGTACTTC; clone_size: -; v_call: TRBV4-1; j_call: TRBJ2-7; d_call: TRBD1
cdr3_aa: CASGTSGHYSYEQYF; cdr3_nt: TGTGCCAGCGGTACTAGCGGGCACTACTCCTACGAGCAGTACTTC; clone_size: -; v_call: TRBV6-5; j_call: TRBJ2-7; d_call: TRBD2
cdr3_aa: CASRATGSYEQYF; cdr3_nt: TGTGCCAGCAGGGCAACAGGATCCTACGAGCAGTACTTC; clone_size: -; v_call: TRBV2; j_call: TRBJ2-7; d_call: -
cdr3_aa: CASSRTGTSVNEQYF; cdr3_nt: TGCGCCAGCAGCAGAACCGGGACATCGGTGAACGAGCAGTACTTC; clone_size: -; v_call: TRBV5-1; j_call: TRBJ2-7; d_call: -
cdr3_aa: CASRVAGAVFDEQYF; cdr3_nt: TGTGCCAGCAGGGTAGCGGGAGCAGTTTTCGACGAGCAGTACTTC; clone_size: -; v_call: TRBV2; j_call: TRBJ2-7; d_call: TRBD2
cdr3_aa: CASSMMGGGQPQHF; cdr3_nt: TGTGCCAGCAGCATGATGGGGGGTGGACAGCCCCAGCATTTT; clone_size: -; v_call: TRBV7-8; j_call: TRBJ1-5; d_call: -
cdr3_aa: CASSPGQNEKLFF; cdr3_nt: TGTGCCAGCTCTCCGGGACAGAATGAAAAACTGTTTTTT; clone_size: -; v_call: TRBV18; j_call: TRBJ1-4; d_call: TRBD1